The 27 T cell receptor beta chains presented below share a single source sample, sequenced in a study of blood T cell repertoires in COVID-19. The protocol was immunoSEQ multiplex PCR, while the TCRdb copy is restricted to in-frame clones and leaves out a portion. Of roughly 150,000 clones listed, 87% are singletons. Sequenced input: PBMCs or T cells enriched from blood (not recorded which). The receptors stem from a woman aged 40 to 49 who had been exposed to COVID-19.

Turning to this clone: In the same sample, other DNA sequences code for this CDR3. The rearrangement links TRBV9 to TRBJ1-5, with D tentatively TRBD1 (6 bases). This CDR3 spans 14 amino acids. Germline CDR1 and CDR2: SGDLS and YYNGEE. Trimming shortened V by 2 bases and J by 6 bases, and 12 bases separated the two germline ends. CDR3 in amino acids: CASSVGGASQPQHF. Written as DNA, the CDR3 is TGTGCCAGCAGCGTGGGGGGGGCGAGTCAGCCCCAGCATTTT. The complete variable domain, with remaining parts taken from reference TRBV9 and TRBJ1-5, reads DSGVTQTPKHLITATGQRVTLRCSPRSGDLSVYWYQQSLDQGLQFLIQYYNGEERAKGNILERFSAQQFPDLHSELNLSSLELGDSALYFCASSVGGASQPQHFGDGTRLSIL.

A single count supports this clone. The chain carries TRBV19 and TRBJ1-1; 12 nucleotides line up with TRBD1. V trimming: 9 bases; J trimming: 10 bases; junction bases outside the gene matches: 6. CDR1 is LNHDA and CDR2 is SQIVND in the germline V gene (reference sequence). CDR3 length equals 12 residues. This CDR3 reads CASGTGGARAFF. The CDR3 coding sequence is TGTGCCAGCGGGACAGGGGGCGCGCGAGCTTTCTTT. The full variable domain, completed using reference TRBV19 and TRBJ1-1, is DGGITQSPKYLFRKEGQNVTLSCEQNLNHDAMYWYRQDPGQGLRLIYYSQIVNDFQKGDIAEGYSVSREKKESFPLTVTSAQKNPTAFYLCASGTGGARAFFGQGTRLTVV.

V gene TRBV5-6 combines with J gene TRBJ1-5, with 8 bases fitting TRBD1. The CDR3 is 14 residues long. The junction had 2 bases not matched to a gene; V was cut back by 0 bases and J by 6 bases. Germline V gene data show CDR1 as SGHDT and CDR2 as YYEEEE. The CDR3 sequence: CASSLGTGLQPQHF. The CDR3 DNA follows: TGTGCCAGCAGCTTGGGGACAGGGCTTCAGCCCCAGCATTTT. The variable domain in full, with the rest retrieved from reference TRBV5-6 and TRBJ1-5, is DAGVTQSPTHLIKTRGQQVTLRCSPKSGHDTVSWYQQALGQGPQFIFQYYEEEERQRGNFPDRFSGHQFPNYSSELNVNALLLGDSALYLCASSLGTGLQPQHFGDGTRLSIL.

This clone was recorded a few times. The V gene is TRBV28, the J gene TRBJ2-7; D remains ambiguous. Germline V lookup: CDR1 MDHEN, CDR2 SYDVKM. This CDR3 spans 15 amino acids. Trimming pared 5 bases from V and 5 bases from J, leaving 19 bases between. The CDR3 sequence is CASSLQALKNHEQYF. CDR3 in DNA: TGTGCCAGCAGTCTTCAGGCTCTGAAGAACCACGAGCAGTACTTC.

This chain connects TRBV19 to TRBJ1-3, with D maybe TRBD1 (5 bases). This CDR3 has 16 amino acids. V was clipped by 3 bases and J by 4 bases, with 16 bases between them. CDR1 and CDR2 (germline): LNHDA, SQIVND (reference sequence). The CDR3 spells CASSIGRDFGGNTIYF. The DNA for the CDR3 is TGTGCCAGTAGTATCGGCCGGGACTTTGGAGGAAACACCATATATTTT.

The rearrangement uses TRBV7-6 and TRBJ1-4; D is uncertain. The CDR3 spans 15 residues. In germline, CDR1 is SGHVS, CDR2 FNYEAQ. V lost 5 bases and J lost 8, with 18 bases in between. The CDR3 protein is CASSVLAGGSEKLFF. The DNA of the CDR3 is TGTGCCAGCAGCGTATTAGCGGGCGGCAGCGAAAAACTGTTTTTT.

V is TRBV19 and J is TRBJ1-2, with 7 bases identical to TRBD1. The germline gives CDR1 LNHDA, CDR2 SQIVND (reference sequence). The CDR3 is made up of 15 amino acids. V trimming: 2 bases; J trimming: 0 bases; junction bases outside the gene matches: 3. The CDR3 DNA follows: TGTGCCAGTAGTATACCGGGACAGACTAACTATGGCTACACCTTC. Translating gives CASSIPGQTNYGYTF.

V is TRBV3-1 (or the pseudogene TRBV3-2) and J is TRBJ1-2; no clear D. Germline values: CDR1 LGHDT, CDR2 YNNKEL (reference sequence). The CDR3 is 16 amino acids. The V end lost 0 bases, the J end lost 2 bases, and 13 bases lay between the germline ends. Here the CDR3 DNA reads TGTGCCAGCAGCCAAGATTGGCATCCCTTGAACTATGGCTACACCTTC. It translates to CASSQDWHPLNYGYTF.

The chain has TRBV4-1 and TRBJ2-5; 10 bases are a match to TRBD1. The CDR3 contains 15 residues. CDR1 is MGHRA and CDR2 is YSYEKL in the germline V gene. V was pared by 1 base and J by 3 bases, with 2 bases of the junction left unmatched. The CDR3 reads CASSQAGQGKETQYF. In DNA, the CDR3 is TGCGCCAGCAGCCAAGCGGGACAGGGGAAAGAGACCCAGTACTTC.

The count of this clone is one. This chain uses TRBV28 with TRBJ1-2, with TRBD1 identical over 8 bases. Germline loops: CDR1 MDHEN, CDR2 SYDVKM. The V and J ends lost 8 bases and 4 bases, in that order; junction bases with no gene match: 9. The CDR3 runs to 14 residues. DNA of the CDR3: TGTGCCAGCTCCCCCGGGGACAGGTCCTATGGCTACACCTTC. Amino acid sequence: CASSPGDRSYGYTF.

The chain combines TRBV7-9 with TRBJ2-5; 11 bases match TRBD1. CDR1 and CDR2 (germline): SEHNR, FQNEAQ (reference sequence). Losses at the gene ends were 3 bases for V and 2 bases for J; bases not matched to a gene: 2. The CDR3 covers 15 residues. CDR3 in amino acids: CASSFGDRGQETQYF. CDR3 bases: TGTGCCAGCAGCTTCGGGGACAGGGGGCAAGAGACCCAGTACTTC.

This clone was seen more than once but under ten times. The chain employs TRBV7-2 and TRBJ1-2, with a tentative D call TRBD1 (5 bases). This CDR3 is built from 16 residues. Trimming took 0 bases from V and 2 from J, leaving 13 bases between them. Per the germline V gene, CDR1 is SGHTA and CDR2 is FQGNSA. The CDR3 nucleotides are TGTGCCAGCAGCTTAGCGGCGAGACAGATAAACTATGGCTACACCTTC. Its translation is CASSLAARQINYGYTF.

The rearrangement joins TRBV6-5 to TRBJ1-1, with D possibly being TRBD1 (6 bases). From germline, CDR1 is MNHEY and CDR2 SVGAGI. V gave up 7 bases and J gave up 0 bases, with 12 bases separating them. There are 14 residues in the CDR3. CDR3 in DNA: TGTGCCAGCACCCACAGGGAAGTGAACACTGAAGCTTTCTTT. It specifies CASTHREVNTEAFF.

The chain uses TRBV15 and TRBJ1-5, with D tentatively TRBD1 (6 bases). Trimming took 2 bases from V and 5 from J, leaving 13 bases between them. This CDR3 is built from 15 residues. CDR1 is LNHNV, CDR2 YYDKDF, per germline (reference sequence). The CDR3 loop reads CATSRRTESHQPQHF. The CDR3 nucleotides read TGTGCCACCAGCAGACGGACAGAGTCGCATCAGCCCCAGCATTTT. Filled out from reference TRBV15 and TRBJ1-5, the complete variable domain reads DAMVIQNPRYQVTQFGKPVTLSCSQTLNHNVMYWYQQKSSQAPKLLFHYYDKDFNNEADTPDNFQSRRPNTSFCFLDIRSPGLGDTAMYLCATSRRTESHQPQHFGDGTRLSIL.

The chain employs TRBV9 and TRBJ2-2, with 8 bases identical to TRBD1. The CDR3 totals 17 residues. CDR1 is SGDLS, CDR2 YYNGEE, per germline. Germline trimming cut 4 bases from V and 0 bases from J; bases unmatched to any gene: 8. CDR3 sequence (DNA): TGTGCCAGCAGCATTCCGGACAGGGCCCCGAACACCGGGGAGCTGTTTTTT. Translating gives CASSIPDRAPNTGELFF.

CDR3 DNA: TGTGCCAGCAGCCTGGGACAGAGCAATCAGCCCCAGCATTTT. Amino acids: CASSLGQSNQPQHF. The chain joins TRBV11-2 to TRBJ1-5; 7 bases are a match to TRBD1. After removal of 5 bases from V and 1 base from J, the junction contained 2 bases not matched to a gene. This CDR3 comprises 14 residues. In germline, CDR1 is SGHAT, CDR2 FQNNGV.

This clone appeared many times. This CDR3 is CATGQGHTDTQYF. The DNA of the CDR3 is TGTGCCACCGGACAGGGACACACAGATACGCAGTATTTT. The chain is built from TRBV6-4 and TRBJ2-3, with 8 bases fitting TRBD1. This CDR3 has 13 amino acids. Germline CDR1 MRHNA, CDR2 SNTAGT. V lost 10 bases and J lost 2; bases outside the gene matches: 5.

A few counts support this clone. J is TRBJ1-2 and V is TRBV18; 9 bases are shared with TRBD1. This CDR3 is 15 amino acids long. Germline lookup yields CDR1 KGHSH and CDR2 LQKENI. Trimming took 4 bases from V and 4 from J; bases not matched to a gene: 7. The DNA for the CDR3 is TGTGCCAGCTCACGAGGGACAGGGTCAGGCTATGGCTACACCTTC. Protein sequence: CASSRGTGSGYGYTF.

The chain joins TRBV12-5 to TRBJ1-1; D unclear. CDR3 length: 10 residues. Deletions cut 6 bases from V and 11 bases from J, with 10 bases between. Germline V gene sequence: CDR1 LGHNT, CDR2 FRNRAP. The CDR3 protein is CASGGDRAFF. The CDR3 DNA reads as TGTGCTAGTGGGGGAGATCGCGCTTTCTTT.

The genes are TRBV27 and TRBJ2-6; TRBD1 agrees at 11 bases. Looked up from germline, CDR1 is MNHEY and CDR2 is SMNVEV (reference sequence). J was trimmed by 2 bases and V by 6 bases; bases with no gene match: 6. The CDR3 is made up of 17 amino acids. The CDR3 coding sequence is TGTGCCAGCAGCAGGACAGGGGGCGCAGCTGGGGCCAACGTCCTGACTTTC. Residues: CASSRTGGAAGANVLTF.

The gene calls are TRBV6-6 and TRBJ2-1; D is unclear. CDR3 length: 12 amino acids. Deletions cut 5 bases from V and 10 bases from J, with 12 bases between. Germline V CDR1 and CDR2: MNHNY, SVGAGI (reference sequence). CDR3 region: CASSLEAREQFF. The CDR3, as DNA: TGTGCCAGCAGTCTCGAGGCCCGGGAGCAGTTCTTC.

The V gene is TRBV6-6, the J gene TRBJ2-3; D unresolved. Trimming left V 6 bases short and J 3 bases short, with 7 bases between. Germline V gene lookup returns CDR1 MNHNY and CDR2 SVGAGI (reference sequence). The CDR3 covers 12 residues. The CDR3 DNA sequence: TGTGCCAGCAGCCCTATAACAGATACGCAGTATTTT. Protein product: CASSPITDTQYF.

The gene calls are TRBV5-4 and TRBJ1-1, with 8 bases that match TRBD1. The V gene end was trimmed by 4 bases and the J gene end by 3 bases; junction bases not matched to a gene: 8. The CDR3 is 15 amino acids. The germline V gene encodes CDR1 SGHNT and CDR2 YYREEE (reference sequence). CDR3 nucleotide sequence: TGTGCCAGCAGCATCCCCAGGGGGCATCACACTGAAGCTTTCTTT. This codes for CASSIPRGHHTEAFF. Full variable domain (outside the CDR3, taken from reference TRBV5-4 and TRBJ1-1): ETGVTQSPTHLIKTRGQQVTLRCSSQSGHNTVSWYQQALGQGPQFIFQYYREEENGRGNFPPRFSGLQFPNYSSELNVNALELDDSALYLCASSIPRGHHTEAFFGQGTRLTVV.

The chain employs TRBV19 and TRBJ2-7; 8 nucleotides line up with TRBD1. This CDR3 has 14 residues. Losses at the gene ends were 6 bases for V and 4 bases for J; bases not matched to a gene: 8. CDR1 and CDR2 (germline): LNHDA, SQIVND (reference sequence). CDR3 sequence (DNA): TGTGCCAGTAGCTCCGGACAGGGTAGTTACGAGCAGTACTTC. Amino acid sequence: CASSSGQGSYEQYF.

CDR3 region: CASSYFSGRADEQFF. As DNA, the CDR3 is TGTGCCAGCAGTTACTTTAGCGGGAGGGCCGATGAGCAGTTCTTC. V is TRBV6-6 and J is TRBJ2-1; 11 nucleotides agree with TRBD2. The V gene end was trimmed by 1 base and the J gene end by 8 bases; junction bases not matched to a gene: 4. The CDR3 has 15 residues. Looked up from germline, CDR1 is MNHNY and CDR2 is SVGAGI (reference sequence).

V usage is TRBV27 and J usage is TRBJ1-6, with D tentatively TRBD1 (5 bases). Germline CDR1 reads MNHEY; CDR2 reads SMNVEV (reference sequence). The CDR3 covers 19 residues. Trimming took off 0 bases at V and 4 bases at J, with 19 bases between the two ends. Written as DNA, the CDR3 is TGTGCCAGCAGTTTATCCATAGACAGTGGGGCGACTTATAATTCACCCCTCCACTTT. Encoded protein: CASSLSIDSGATYNSPLHF.

This clone was picked up one time. The genes are TRBV7-9 and TRBJ2-1; 9 bases agree with TRBD1. Germline CDR1 and CDR2: SEHNR and FQNEAQ (reference sequence). This CDR3 is 15 amino acids long. Trimming removed 6 bases from V and 0 bases from J; junction bases left unmatched: 3. The CDR3 reads CASRSDRGSYNEQFF. DNA of the CDR3: TGTGCCAGCAGATCGGACAGGGGCTCCTACAATGAGCAGTTCTTC.